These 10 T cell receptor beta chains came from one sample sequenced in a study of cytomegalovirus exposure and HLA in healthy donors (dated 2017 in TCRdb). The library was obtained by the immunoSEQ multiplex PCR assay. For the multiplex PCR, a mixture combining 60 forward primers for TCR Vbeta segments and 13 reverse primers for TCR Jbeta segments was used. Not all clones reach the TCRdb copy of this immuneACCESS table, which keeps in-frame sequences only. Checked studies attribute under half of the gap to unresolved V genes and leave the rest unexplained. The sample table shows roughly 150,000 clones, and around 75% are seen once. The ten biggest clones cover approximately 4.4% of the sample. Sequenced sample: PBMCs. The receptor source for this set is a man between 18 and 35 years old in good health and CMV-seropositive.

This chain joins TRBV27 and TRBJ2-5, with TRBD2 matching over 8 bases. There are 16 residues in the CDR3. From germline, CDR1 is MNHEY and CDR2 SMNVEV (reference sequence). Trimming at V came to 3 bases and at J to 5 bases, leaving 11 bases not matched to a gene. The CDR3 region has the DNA TGTGCCAGCAGTTTTGGGGCGGGGGGAAGACGTGAGACCCAGTACTTC. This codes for CASSFGAGGRRETQYF.

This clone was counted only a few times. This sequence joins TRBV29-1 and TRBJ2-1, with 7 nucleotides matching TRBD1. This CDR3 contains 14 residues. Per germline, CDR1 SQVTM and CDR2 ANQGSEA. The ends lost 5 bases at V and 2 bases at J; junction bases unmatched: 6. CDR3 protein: CSVLGDSAYNEQFF. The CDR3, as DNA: TGCAGCGTTCTCGGGGACAGTGCCTACAATGAGCAGTTCTTC.

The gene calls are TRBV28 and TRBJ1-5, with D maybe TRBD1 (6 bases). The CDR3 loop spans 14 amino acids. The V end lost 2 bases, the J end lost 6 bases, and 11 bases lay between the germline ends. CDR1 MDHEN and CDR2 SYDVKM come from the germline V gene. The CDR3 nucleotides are TGTGCCAGCAGTTTAGGGGGGGCGAGTCAGCCCCAGCATTTT. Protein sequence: CASSLGGASQPQHF.

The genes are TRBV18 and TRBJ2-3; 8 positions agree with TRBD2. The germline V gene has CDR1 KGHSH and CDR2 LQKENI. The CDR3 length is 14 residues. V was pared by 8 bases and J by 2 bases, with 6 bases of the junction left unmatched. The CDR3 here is CASRAGGPTDTQYF. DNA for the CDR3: TGTGCCAGCCGGGCGGGAGGCCCCACAGATACGCAGTATTTT.

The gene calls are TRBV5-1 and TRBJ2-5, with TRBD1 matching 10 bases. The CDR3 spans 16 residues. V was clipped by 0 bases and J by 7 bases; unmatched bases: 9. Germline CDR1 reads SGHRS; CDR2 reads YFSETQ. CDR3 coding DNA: TGCGCCAGCAGCTTGGTGCGGACAGGGGGTCGAGTGACCCAGTACTTC. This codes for CASSLVRTGGRVTQYF.

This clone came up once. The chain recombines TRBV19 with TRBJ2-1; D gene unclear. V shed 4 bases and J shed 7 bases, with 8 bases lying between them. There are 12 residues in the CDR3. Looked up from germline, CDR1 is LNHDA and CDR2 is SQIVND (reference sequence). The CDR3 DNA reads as TGTGCCAGTAGTACCTCTAAGAATGAGCAGTTCTTC. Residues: CASSTSKNEQFF.

The chain's CDR3 is CATSGGGLANEKLFF. DNA for the CDR3: TGTGCCACATCGGGAGGCGGGCTGGCTAATGAAAAACTGTTTTTT. The rearrangement uses TRBV7-2 and TRBJ1-4; unclear D gene. The CDR3 loop spans 15 amino acids. V lost 10 bases and J 3 bases, leaving 18 bases between the germline ends. Looked up from germline, CDR1 is SGHTA and CDR2 is FQGNSA.

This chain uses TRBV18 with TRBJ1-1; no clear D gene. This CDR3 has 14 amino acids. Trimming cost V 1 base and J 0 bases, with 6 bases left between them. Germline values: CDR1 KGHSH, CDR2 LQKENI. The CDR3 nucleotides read TGTGCCAGCTCACCACGGCAGGTGAACACTGAAGCTTTCTTT. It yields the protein CASSPRQVNTEAFF.

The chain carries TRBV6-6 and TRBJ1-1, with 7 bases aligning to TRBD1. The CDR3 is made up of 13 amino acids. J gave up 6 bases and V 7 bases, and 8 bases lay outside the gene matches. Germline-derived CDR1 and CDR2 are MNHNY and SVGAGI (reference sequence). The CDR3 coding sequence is TGTGCCAGCATTTTACAGGGGAGTTCTGAAGCTTTCTTT. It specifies CASILQGSSEAFF.

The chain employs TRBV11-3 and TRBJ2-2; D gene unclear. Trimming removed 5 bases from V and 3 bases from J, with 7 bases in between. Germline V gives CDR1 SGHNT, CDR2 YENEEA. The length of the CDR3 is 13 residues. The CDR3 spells CASSPTYTGELFF. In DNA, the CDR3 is TGTGCCAGCAGCCCGACTTACACCGGGGAGCTGTTTTTT.